This TCR beta chain is drawn from a study of cytomegalovirus exposure and HLA in healthy donors. Primers for the PCR totalled 60 Vbeta and 13 Jbeta. The assay was immunoSEQ multiplex PCR, and TCRdb's table has in-frame clones only and misses some. The data contain roughly 70,000 clones, around 78% of them seen just once; the ten biggest clones take up 6.3%. Healthy bone marrow donors formed the donor group. Nominal health characterized the donors when sampled, though unrecorded immune exposures were likely. Per the germline V gene, CDR1 is SGDLS and CDR2 is YYNGEE. Trimming at V came to 7 bases and at J to 6 bases, leaving 11 bases not matched to a gene. The CDR3 loop spans 17 amino acids. Study findings and constraints: The authors excluded some V segments, including TRBV6-2 and TRBV6-3, as indistinguishable. In a later analysis, V- and J-gene trimming of beta chains associated with a DCLRE1C missense variant, replicated independently.

This clone was seen once. Its antigen is as yet unknown. V gene TRBV9 combines with J gene TRBJ2-1; TRBD2 agrees at 15 bases. The sequencing input was PBMCs. The clonotype was recovered from a man in his fifties or sixties in good health and CMV-seronegative. The CDR3 here is CASVGTSGGFGINEQFF. Here the CDR3 DNA reads TGTGCCAGCGTAGGGACTAGCGGGGGGTTCGGTATCAATGAGCAGTTCTTC.